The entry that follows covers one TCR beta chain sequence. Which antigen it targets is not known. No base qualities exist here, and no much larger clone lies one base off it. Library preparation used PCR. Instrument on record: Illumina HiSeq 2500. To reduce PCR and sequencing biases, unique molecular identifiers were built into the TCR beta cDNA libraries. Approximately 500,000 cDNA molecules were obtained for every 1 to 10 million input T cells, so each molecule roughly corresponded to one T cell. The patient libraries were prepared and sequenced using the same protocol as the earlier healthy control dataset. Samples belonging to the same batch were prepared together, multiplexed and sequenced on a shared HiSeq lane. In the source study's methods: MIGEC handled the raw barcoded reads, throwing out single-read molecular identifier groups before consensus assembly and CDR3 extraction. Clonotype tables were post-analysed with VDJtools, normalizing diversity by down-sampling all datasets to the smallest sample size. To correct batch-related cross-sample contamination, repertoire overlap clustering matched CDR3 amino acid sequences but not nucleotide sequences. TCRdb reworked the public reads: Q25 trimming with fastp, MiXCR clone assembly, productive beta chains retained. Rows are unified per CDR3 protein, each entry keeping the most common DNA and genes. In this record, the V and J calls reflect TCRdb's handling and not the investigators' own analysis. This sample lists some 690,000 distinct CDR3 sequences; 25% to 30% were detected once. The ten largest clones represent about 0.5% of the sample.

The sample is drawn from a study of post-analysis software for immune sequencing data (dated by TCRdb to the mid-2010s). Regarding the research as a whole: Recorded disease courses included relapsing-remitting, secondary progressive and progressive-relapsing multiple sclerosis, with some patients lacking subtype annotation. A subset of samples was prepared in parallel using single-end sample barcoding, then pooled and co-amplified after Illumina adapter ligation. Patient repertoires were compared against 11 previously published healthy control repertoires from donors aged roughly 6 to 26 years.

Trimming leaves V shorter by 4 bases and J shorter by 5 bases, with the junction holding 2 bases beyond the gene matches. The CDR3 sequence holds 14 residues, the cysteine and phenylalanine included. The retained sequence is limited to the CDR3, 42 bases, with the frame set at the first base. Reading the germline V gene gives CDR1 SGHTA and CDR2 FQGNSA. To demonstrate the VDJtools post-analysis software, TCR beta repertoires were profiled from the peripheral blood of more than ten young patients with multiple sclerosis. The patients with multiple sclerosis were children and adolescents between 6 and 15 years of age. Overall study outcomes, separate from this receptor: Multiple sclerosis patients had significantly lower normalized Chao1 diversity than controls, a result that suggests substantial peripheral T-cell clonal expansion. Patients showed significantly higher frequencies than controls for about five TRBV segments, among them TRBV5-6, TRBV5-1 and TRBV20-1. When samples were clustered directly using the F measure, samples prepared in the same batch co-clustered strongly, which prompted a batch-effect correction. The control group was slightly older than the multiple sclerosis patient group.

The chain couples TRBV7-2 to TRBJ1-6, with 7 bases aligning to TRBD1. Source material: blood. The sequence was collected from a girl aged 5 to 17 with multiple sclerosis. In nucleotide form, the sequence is TGTGCCAGCAGCTGGGACAGAAATAATTCACCCCTCCACTTT. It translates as CASSWDRNNSPLHF.